The 5 T cell receptor beta chains given below trace back to one sample, sequenced in a study of CD8+CD57+ T cells in acquired aplastic anemia. Sequencing involved patients with CD8+CD57+ cell expansion previously shown by flow cytometry. For CDR3 and TCR beta VDJ profiling, genomic DNA was the template used. Each CDR3 protein is one row after TCRdb ran MiXCR on the reads. The table includes 80,000 to 100,000 distinct CDR3 sequences, 55% to 70% detected once. The specimen sequenced was sorted CD4+, CD8+, or CD8+CD57+ T cells (not recorded which) from PBMCs. All receptors come from a human donor with aplastic anemia.

This chain connects TRBV5-6 to TRBJ2-7; 7 positions agree with TRBD1. Germline CDR1 and CDR2: SGHDT and YYEEEE. The V segment lost 4 bases and the J segment 2 bases; nucleotides outside the gene matches: 3. This CDR3 has 13 amino acids. The CDR3 spells CASSPGTAYEQYF. The CDR3 DNA reads TGTGCCAGCAGCCCCGGGACAGCCTACGAGCAGTACTTC. Variable domain in full (rest from reference TRBV5-6 and TRBJ2-7): DAGVTQSPTHLIKTRGQQVTLRCSPKSGHDTVSWYQQALGQGPQFIFQYYEEEERQRGNFPDRFSGHQFPNYSSELNVNALLLGDSALYLCASSPGTAYEQYFGPGTRLTVT.

This chain joins TRBV5-6 and TRBJ2-7; 7 bases are a match to TRBD1. The CDR3 runs 15 residues. The germline CDR1 and CDR2 sequences are SGHDT and YYEEEE. J was trimmed by 6 bases and V by 4 bases; bases with no gene match: 13. CDR3 amino acids: CASSPGYGQAPEQYF. The CDR3 DNA sequence: TGTGCCAGCAGCCCGGGATATGGACAGGCCCCCGAGCAGTACTTC.

V usage is TRBV6-5 and J usage is TRBJ1-5, with D possibly being TRBD1 (5 bases). The CDR3 sequence is 16 residues long. With 6 bases removed from V and 0 bases from J, the gap between germline ends came to 15 bases. Germline CDR1 MNHEY, CDR2 SVGAGI. This chain's CDR3 is CASRTLRGNSNQPQHF. The CDR3 DNA follows: TGTGCCAGCAGGACCCTGCGGGGGAATAGCAATCAGCCCCAGCATTTT.

This clonotype showed up just a few times. CDR3 DNA: TGTGCCACCAGCAGTGTCGCATTGGTCGGAGAGACCCAGTACTTC. It yields the protein CATSSVALVGETQYF. This rearrangement joins TRBV15 to TRBJ2-5, with D uncertain. Trimming shortened V by 3 bases and J by 4 bases, and 15 bases separated the two germline ends. In germline, CDR1 is LNHNV, CDR2 YYDKDF (reference sequence). The CDR3 is 15 residues long.

The sample holds a few counts of this clonotype. The chain has TRBV19 and TRBJ1-6; TRBD1 matches 9 bases. This CDR3 spans 15 amino acids. The germline gives CDR1 LNHDA, CDR2 SQIVND (reference sequence). Trimming removed 5 bases from V and 5 bases from J; junction bases left unmatched: 4. For the CDR3, the DNA is TGTGCCAGTAGTCCCGGGACAGGGCATAATTCACCCCTCCACTTT. This codes for CASSPGTGHNSPLHF. Using reference TRBV19 and TRBJ1-6 for the parts outside the CDR3, the full variable domain is DGGITQSPKYLFRKEGQNVTLSCEQNLNHDAMYWYRQDPGQGLRLIYYSQIVNDFQKGDIAEGYSVSREKKESFPLTVTSAQKNPTAFYLCASSPGTGHNSPLHFGNGTRLTVT.